These 11 T cell receptor beta chains came from one sample sequenced in a study of shared clonotypes between healthy human individuals (dated by TCRdb to 2020 to 2021). The library was generated by the immunoSEQ multiplex PCR assay. TCRdb took over this immuneACCESS table, retaining in-frame rearrangements with V and J assigned. Such tables are incomplete; in checked studies, under half of the missing clones stem from an unresolved V gene, and the remainder is unexplained. The sample data list 300,000 to 350,000 clones, and 73% of these were observed just once. The ten most abundant clones make up about 10% of the sample. Sequencing was done on a sample of memory CD4+ T cells sorted from blood. Interpreted using the paper, the cell subset or site label stands for: CD45RA-negative fraction. The source is a man aged 25-45 years in good health.

The V gene is TRBV15, the J gene TRBJ1-1; TRBD1 might be the D (5 bases). V gave up 3 bases and J gave up 1 base, with 6 bases separating them. Germline V lookup: CDR1 LNHNV, CDR2 YYDKDF (reference sequence). CDR3 length equals 13 residues. This chain's CDR3 is CATSSQGNTEAFF. The CDR3 DNA follows: TGTGCCACCAGCAGCCAGGGGAACACTGAAGCTTTCTTT.

The chain recombines TRBV7-2 with TRBJ2-2, with D unresolved. The V end lost 2 bases, the J end lost 7 bases, and 8 bases lay between the germline ends. Germline V lookup: CDR1 SGHTA, CDR2 FQGNSA. This CDR3 has 13 amino acids. The DNA for the CDR3 is TGTGCCAGCAGCTTACGGCGAAGCGGGGAGCTGTTTTTT. Its translation: CASSLRRSGELFF.

J is TRBJ2-2 and V is TRBV19; 10 bases align to TRBD2. J was trimmed by 3 bases and V by 6 bases; bases with no gene match: 7. This CDR3 has 16 residues. CDR1 and CDR2 from the germline V gene are LNHDA and SQIVND (reference sequence). The CDR3 region has the DNA TGTGCCAGTAGATCGACGACTAGCGGGTACACCGGGGAGCTGTTTTTT. Its translation is CASRSTTSGYTGELFF.

The chain combines TRBV19 with TRBJ2-2; 11 positions agree with TRBD2. The length of the CDR3 is 15 residues. V was clipped by 1 base and J by 5 bases; unmatched bases: 0. Germline V gene lookup returns CDR1 LNHDA and CDR2 SQIVND (reference sequence). CDR3 loop: CASSIGLAGTGELFF. CDR3 DNA: TGTGCCAGTAGTATAGGACTAGCGGGAACCGGGGAGCTGTTTTTT.

This sequence joins TRBV5-1 and TRBJ2-1; the D gene is possibly TRBD2 (5 bases). The CDR3 length is 14 residues. V gave up 3 bases and J gave up 8 bases, with 15 bases separating them. The germline V gene encodes CDR1 SGHRS and CDR2 YFSETQ. The CDR3 loop reads CASSSSASSDEQFF. Here the CDR3 DNA reads TGCGCCAGCAGCTCCTCCGCTAGCAGCGATGAGCAGTTCTTC.

The V and J genes are TRBV5-1 and TRBJ2-7, with TRBD2 identical over 10 bases. V lost 5 bases and J lost 5; bases outside the gene matches: 16. The CDR3 consists of 17 residues. Germline CDR1 reads SGHRS; CDR2 reads YFSETQ. In DNA, the CDR3 is TGCGCCAGCAGTAGGGTAGCGGGAGGACTGGGAAAAAACGAGCAGTACTTC. This codes for CASSRVAGGLGKNEQYF.

The chain has TRBV5-6 and TRBJ2-3, with TRBD1 as a possible D gene (6 bases). V shed 3 bases and J shed 4 bases, with 12 bases lying between them. The CDR3 consists of 14 residues. CDR1 SGHDT and CDR2 YYEEEE come from the germline V gene. The CDR3 is CASSSGTIADTQYF. Here the CDR3 DNA reads TGTGCCAGCAGCTCCGGGACAATAGCAGATACGCAGTATTTT.

The chain links TRBV5-8 to TRBJ1-5; D uncertain. CDR1 and CDR2 (germline): SGHTS, YDEGEE. The CDR3 totals 15 residues. Between the trimmed V and J ends, which lost 2 bases and 0 bases, there was a span of 9 bases. The CDR3 here is CASSLAGHSNQPQHF. The CDR3 DNA sequence: TGTGCCAGCAGCTTAGCCGGCCATAGCAATCAGCCCCAGCATTTT. Combining the CDR3 with reference TRBV5-8 and TRBJ1-5 gives the whole variable domain EAGVTQSPTHLIKTRGQQATLRCSPISGHTSVYWYQQALGLGLQFLLWYDEGEERNRGNFPPRFSGRQFPNYSSELNVNALELEDSALYLCASSLAGHSNQPQHFGDGTRLSIL.

In this sample, this clone turned up a few times. The chain employs TRBV5-1 and TRBJ2-2; TRBD1 matches at 8 bases. The CDR3 contains 14 residues. Germline V lookup: CDR1 SGHRS, CDR2 YFSETQ. Trimming cost V 6 bases and J 2 bases; bases outside gene matches: 3. The CDR3 nucleotides read TGCGCCAGCAACGACAGGGGAAACACCGGGGAGCTGTTTTTT. Translating gives CASNDRGNTGELFF.

The chain recombines TRBV18 with TRBJ2-1, with 10 bases matching TRBD2. V lost 3 bases to trimming and J lost 11 bases; unmatched junction nucleotides: 13. CDR3 length: 16 amino acids. Per the germline V gene, CDR1 is KGHSH and CDR2 is LQKENI. DNA of the CDR3: TGTGCCAGCTCACCCACCCCGGGACTAGCGCGTACCAAGCAGTTCTTC. It codes for CASSPTPGLARTKQFF.

The chain has TRBV19 and TRBJ2-6, with D tentatively TRBD2 (6 bases). Trimming took off 2 bases at V and 2 bases at J, with 31 bases between the two ends. The CDR3 extends over 23 amino acids. Germline CDR1 is LNHDA and CDR2 is SQIVND (reference sequence). CDR3 residues: CASSIFGPQFLTHGGAGANVLTF. CDR3 DNA: TGTGCCAGTAGTATATTTGGGCCCCAATTCCTTACACACGGGGGTGCTGGGGCCAACGTCCTGACTTTC.